A selection of T cell receptor beta chains follows, all from one sample in a study of cytomegalovirus exposure and HLA in healthy donors. Sequencing used immunoSEQ multiplex PCR; TCRdb keeps in-frame clones, though not all of them. The table records 100,000 to 150,000 clones, around 73% of them present only once. Sample: PBMCs. The receptor source for this set is a female donor in good health and CMV-seronegative. Both conserved end residues are part of each CDR3. A D gene is named only where the DNA matches it firmly. Clone size is given for some rows only: seen once, a few or many times, or a class if the clone is expanded.

j_gene: TRBJ2-7; d_gene: TRBD1; abundance: NA; v_gene: TRBV11-1; CDR3nt: TGTGCCAGCAGCCCCAACAGGGGGCGATACGAGCAGTACTTC; CDR3aa: CASSPNRGRYEQYF
j_gene: TRBJ1-6; d_gene: NA; abundance: NA; v_gene: TRBV7-2; CDR3nt: TGTGCCAGCAGCCCCTCGGGGAGTCGATCACCCCTCCACTTT; CDR3aa: CASSPSGSRSPLHF
j_gene: TRBJ2-3; d_gene: TRBD2; abundance: NA; v_gene: TRBV9; CDR3nt: TGTGCCAGCAGCGTAGGCGTGACTAGCGGGAGGACAGATACGCAGTATTTT; CDR3aa: CASSVGVTSGRTDTQYF
j_gene: TRBJ2-7; d_gene: TRBD1; abundance: NA; v_gene: TRBV10-3; CDR3nt: TGTGCCACCTGGGACAGGGGAAGCTACGAGCAGTACTTC; CDR3aa: CATWDRGSYEQYF
j_gene: TRBJ2-5; d_gene: NA; abundance: NA; v_gene: TRBV30; CDR3nt: TGTGCCTGCAGGGAAGAGACCCAGTACTTC; CDR3aa: CACREETQYF
j_gene: TRBJ2-3; d_gene: TRBD1; abundance: NA; v_gene: TRBV5-4; CDR3nt: TGTGCCAGCAGCTCTCGGACAGGATCCACAGATACGCAGTATTTT; CDR3aa: CASSSRTGSTDTQYF
j_gene: TRBJ1-1; d_gene: NA; abundance: NA; v_gene: TRBV25-1; CDR3nt: TGTGCCAGCAGTGAATTCGGCACTGAAGCTTTCTTT; CDR3aa: CASSEFGTEAFF
j_gene: TRBJ2-3; d_gene: NA; abundance: NA; v_gene: TRBV30; CDR3nt: TGTGCCTGGATGAGCGAGGGCTATAGCACAGATACGCAGTATTTT; CDR3aa: CAWMSEGYSTDTQYF
j_gene: TRBJ1-4; d_gene: NA; abundance: few; v_gene: TRBV27; CDR3nt: TGTGCCAGCAGTCAGGCGAGTACTAATGAAAAACTGTTTTTT; CDR3aa: CASSQASTNEKLFF
j_gene: TRBJ2-7; d_gene: TRBD1; abundance: NA; v_gene: TRBV5-4; CDR3nt: TGTGCCAGCAGCCCAGACCCGGGACAGGGGGCTTACGAGCAGTACTTC; CDR3aa: CASSPDPGQGAYEQYF
j_gene: TRBJ1-2; d_gene: NA; abundance: once; v_gene: TRBV4-3; CDR3nt: TGCGCCAGCAGCCAAGATAACGGGGGTTCCTATGGCTACACCTTC; CDR3aa: CASSQDNGGSYGYTF
j_gene: TRBJ2-7; d_gene: NA; abundance: NA; v_gene: TRBV9; CDR3nt: TGTGCCAGCAGCCCCCGGGAGAGGAGGACCTACGAGCAGTACTTC; CDR3aa: CASSPRERRTYEQYF